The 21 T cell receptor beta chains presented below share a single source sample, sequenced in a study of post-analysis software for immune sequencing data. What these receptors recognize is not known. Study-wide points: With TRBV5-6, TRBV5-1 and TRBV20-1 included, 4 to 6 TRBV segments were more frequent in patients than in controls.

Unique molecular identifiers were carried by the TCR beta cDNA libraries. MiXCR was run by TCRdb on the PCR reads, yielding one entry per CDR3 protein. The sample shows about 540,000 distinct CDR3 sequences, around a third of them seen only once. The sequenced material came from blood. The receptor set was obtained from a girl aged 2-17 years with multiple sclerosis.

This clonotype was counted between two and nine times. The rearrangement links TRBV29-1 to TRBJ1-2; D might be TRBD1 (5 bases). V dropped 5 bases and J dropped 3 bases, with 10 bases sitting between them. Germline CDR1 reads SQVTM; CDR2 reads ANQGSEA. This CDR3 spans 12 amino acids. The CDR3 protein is CSVLGPDYGYTF. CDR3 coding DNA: TGCAGCGTTCTGGGGCCCGACTATGGCTACACCTTC.

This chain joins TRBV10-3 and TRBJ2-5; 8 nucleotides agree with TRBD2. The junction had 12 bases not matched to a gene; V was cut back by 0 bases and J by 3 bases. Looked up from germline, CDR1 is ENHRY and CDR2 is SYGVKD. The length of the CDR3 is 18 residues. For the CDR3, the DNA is TGTGCCATCAGTGAGTCCCGTGTGCGGGGGGCCGGGAAAGAGACCCAGTACTTC. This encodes CAISESRVRGAGKETQYF.

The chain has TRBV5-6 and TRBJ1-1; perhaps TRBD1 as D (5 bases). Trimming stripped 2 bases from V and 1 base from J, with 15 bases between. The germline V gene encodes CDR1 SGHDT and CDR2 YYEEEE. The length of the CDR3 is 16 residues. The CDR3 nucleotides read TGTGCCAGCAGCTTCAGGGCAGGGTCGGGGAACACTGAAGCTTTCTTT. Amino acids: CASSFRAGSGNTEAFF.

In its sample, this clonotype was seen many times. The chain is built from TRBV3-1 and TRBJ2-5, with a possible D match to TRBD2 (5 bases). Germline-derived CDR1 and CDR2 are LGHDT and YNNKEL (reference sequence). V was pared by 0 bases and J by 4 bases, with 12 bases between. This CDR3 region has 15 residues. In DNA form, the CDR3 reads TGTGCCAGCAGCCAAGATGGGAAAAGCGGAGAGACCCAGTACTTC. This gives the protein CASSQDGKSGETQYF.

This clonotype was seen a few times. This CDR3 reads CASSPGPAGGIYEQYF. CDR3 sequence (DNA): TGTGCCAGCAGCCCGGGACCAGCGGGGGGGATTTACGAGCAGTACTTC. The chain carries TRBV4-2 and TRBJ2-7, with TRBD2 identical over 10 bases. The CDR3 is 16 residues long. J was trimmed by 4 bases and V by 4 bases; bases with no gene match: 10. The V gene's germline CDR1 is LGHNA and CDR2 YNFKEQ.

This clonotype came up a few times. The CDR3 sequence: CASKPGRISSYNEQFF. CDR3 DNA: TGTGCCAGCAAACCCGGACGGATTAGCTCCTACAATGAGCAGTTCTTC. The V call is TRBV6-5, the J call TRBJ2-1; D unresolved. CDR1 is MNHEY, CDR2 SVGAGI, per germline. The CDR3 length is 16 residues. V lost 7 bases and J 0 bases, leaving 16 bases between the germline ends.

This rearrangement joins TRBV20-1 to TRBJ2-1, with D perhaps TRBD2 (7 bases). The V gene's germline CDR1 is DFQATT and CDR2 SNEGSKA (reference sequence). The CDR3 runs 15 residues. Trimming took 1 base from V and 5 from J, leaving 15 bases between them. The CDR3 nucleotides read TGCAGTGCTAGAGCTGATCGGGGGGCTCACAATGAGCAGTTCTTC. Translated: CSARADRGAHNEQFF.

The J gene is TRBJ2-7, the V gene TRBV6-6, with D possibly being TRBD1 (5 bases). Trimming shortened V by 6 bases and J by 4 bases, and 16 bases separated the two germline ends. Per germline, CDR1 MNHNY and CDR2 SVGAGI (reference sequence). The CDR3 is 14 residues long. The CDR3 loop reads CASSPAQGSYEQYF. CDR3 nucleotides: TGTGCCAGCAGCCCCGCTCAGGGTTCATACGAGCAGTACTTC.

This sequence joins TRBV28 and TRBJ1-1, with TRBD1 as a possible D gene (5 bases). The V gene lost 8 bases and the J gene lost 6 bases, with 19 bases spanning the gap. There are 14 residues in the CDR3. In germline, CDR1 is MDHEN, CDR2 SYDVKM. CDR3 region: CASHPGRSNPEAFF. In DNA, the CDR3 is TGTGCCAGCCACCCGGGACGCAGTAACCCTGAAGCTTTCTTT.

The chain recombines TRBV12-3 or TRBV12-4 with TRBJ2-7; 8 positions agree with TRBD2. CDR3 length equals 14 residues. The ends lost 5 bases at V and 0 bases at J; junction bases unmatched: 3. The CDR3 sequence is CASSLGLDSYEQYF. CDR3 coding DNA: TGTGCCAGCAGTCTGGGACTAGACTCCTACGAGCAGTACTTC.

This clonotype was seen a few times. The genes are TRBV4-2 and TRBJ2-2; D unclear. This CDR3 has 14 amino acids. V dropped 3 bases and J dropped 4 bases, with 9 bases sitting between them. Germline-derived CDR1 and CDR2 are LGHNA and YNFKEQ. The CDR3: CASSQATVTGELFF. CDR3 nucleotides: TGTGCCAGCAGCCAGGCTACGGTCACCGGGGAGCTGTTTTTT.

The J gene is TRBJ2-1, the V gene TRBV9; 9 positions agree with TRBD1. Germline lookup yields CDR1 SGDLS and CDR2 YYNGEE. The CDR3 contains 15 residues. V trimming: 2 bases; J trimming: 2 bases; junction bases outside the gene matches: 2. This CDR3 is CASSVTGGAYNEQFF. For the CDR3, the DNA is TGTGCCAGCAGCGTTACAGGGGGCGCCTACAATGAGCAGTTCTTC.

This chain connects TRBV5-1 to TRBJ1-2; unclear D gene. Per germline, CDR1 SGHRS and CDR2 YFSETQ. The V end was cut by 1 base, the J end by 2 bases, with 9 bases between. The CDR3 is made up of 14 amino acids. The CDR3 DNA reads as TGCGCCAGCAGCTTGAGTCAGATAAACTATGGCTACACCTTC. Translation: CASSLSQINYGYTF.

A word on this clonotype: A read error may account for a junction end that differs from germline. Here the CDR3 DNA reads TGCAGTACTAGACAGACTAGCGGGGGGGACAATGAGCAGTTCTTC. This encodes CSTRQTSGGDNEQFF. This sequence joins TRBV20-1 and TRBJ2-1; 14 nucleotides line up with TRBD2. In germline, CDR1 is DFQATT, CDR2 SNEGSKA (reference sequence). CDR3 length: 15 amino acids.

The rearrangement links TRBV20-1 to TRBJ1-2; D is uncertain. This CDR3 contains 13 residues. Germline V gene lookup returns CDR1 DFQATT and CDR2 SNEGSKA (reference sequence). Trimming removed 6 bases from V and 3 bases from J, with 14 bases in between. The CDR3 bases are TGCAGTGCCACTAAAGGGTCAGACTATGGCTACACCTTC. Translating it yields CSATKGSDYGYTF.

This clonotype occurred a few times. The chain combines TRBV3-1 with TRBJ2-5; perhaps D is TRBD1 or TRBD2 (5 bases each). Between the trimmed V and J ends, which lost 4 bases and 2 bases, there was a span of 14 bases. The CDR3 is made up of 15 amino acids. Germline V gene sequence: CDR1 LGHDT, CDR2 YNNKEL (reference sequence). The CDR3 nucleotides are TGTGCCAGCAGCCCAGGGACCGAACATCAAGAGACCCAGTACTTC. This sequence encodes CASSPGTEHQETQYF.

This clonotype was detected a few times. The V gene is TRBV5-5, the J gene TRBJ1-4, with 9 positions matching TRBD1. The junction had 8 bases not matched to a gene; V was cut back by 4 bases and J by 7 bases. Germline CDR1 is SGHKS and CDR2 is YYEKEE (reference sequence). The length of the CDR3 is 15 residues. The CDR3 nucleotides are TGTGCCAGCAGCGGTCGGGACAGGGACCGTGAAAAACTGTTTTTT. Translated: CASSGRDRDREKLFF.

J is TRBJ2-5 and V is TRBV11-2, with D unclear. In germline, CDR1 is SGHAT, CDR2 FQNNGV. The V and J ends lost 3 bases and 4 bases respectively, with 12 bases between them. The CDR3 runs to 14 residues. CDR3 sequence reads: CASSFGLVGETQYF. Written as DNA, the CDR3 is TGTGCCAGCAGCTTTGGCCTCGTGGGAGAGACCCAGTACTTC.

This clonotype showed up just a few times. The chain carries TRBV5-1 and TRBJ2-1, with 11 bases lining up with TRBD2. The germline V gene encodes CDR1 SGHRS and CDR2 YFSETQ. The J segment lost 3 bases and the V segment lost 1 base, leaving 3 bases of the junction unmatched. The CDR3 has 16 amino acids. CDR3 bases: TGCGCCAGCAGCTTGAGTGGGACTAGCGGCTACAATGAGCAGTTCTTC. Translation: CASSLSGTSGYNEQFF.

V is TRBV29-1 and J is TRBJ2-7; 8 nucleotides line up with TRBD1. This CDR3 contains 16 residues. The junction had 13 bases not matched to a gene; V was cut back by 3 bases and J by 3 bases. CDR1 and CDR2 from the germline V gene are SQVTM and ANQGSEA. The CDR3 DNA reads TGCAGCGTTGAGTTTGCCGCGACAGGGGACCTCTACGAGCAGTACTTC. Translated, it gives CSVEFAATGDLYEQYF.

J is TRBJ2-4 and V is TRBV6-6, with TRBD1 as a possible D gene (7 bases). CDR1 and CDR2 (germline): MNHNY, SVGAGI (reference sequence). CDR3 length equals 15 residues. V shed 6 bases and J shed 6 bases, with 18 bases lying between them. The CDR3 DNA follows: TGTGCCAGCAGGCAGGGGGGCGCGGTGAGAAACATTCAGTACTTC. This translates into CASRQGGAVRNIQYF.